This record covers a single TCR beta chain. The antigen remains unidentified. The data belong to a study of cytomegalovirus exposure and HLA in healthy donors. Findings of the study overall: In a later analysis, HLA-associated TCR beta chains were more clonally expanded than equally common others.

The PCR made use of 60 Vbeta and 13 Jbeta primers. Clones were read by immunoSEQ multiplex PCR, and TCRdb kept only the in-frame ones, dropping some. The table lists about 160,000 clones, around four fifths of them singletons, with around 10% in the top ten. Nominally healthy donors provided the samples, though records likely missed some immune exposures. Sequenced material: PBMCs. The receptor's source is a man aged 45-60 years in good health and CMV-seropositive.

The CDR3 region is CASSPRGALAGEPVEQYF. CDR3 coding DNA: TGTGCCAGCAGTCCCAGGGGGGCTCTAGCGGGAGAACCTGTCGAGCAGTACTTC. The chain uses TRBV27 and TRBJ2-7; 10 nucleotides line up with TRBD2. The V and J ends lost 5 bases and 6 bases, in that order; junction bases with no gene match: 19. Germline V gene data show CDR1 as MNHEY and CDR2 as SMNVEV (reference sequence). This CDR3 is built from 18 residues.